The clone carrying this T cell receptor (beta chain) was counted between two and nine times. The antigen remains unidentified. The data are from a study of T-cell reconstitution after alpha-beta-depleted transplantation in children. The CDR3 extends over 15 amino acids. CDR1 is PRHDT, CDR2 FYEKMQ, per germline (reference sequence). V was clipped by 0 bases and J by 3 bases; unmatched bases: 2. Using unique molecular identifiers, the investigators prepared the TCRbeta library. TCRdb independently ran MiXCR on the PCR reads; one entry per CDR3 protein. The sample shows around 600,000 distinct CDR3 sequences, approximately 22% of them seen only once. Broader study findings: At around two months after transplant, the alpha-beta T cells were reportedly derived from several hundred expanded clones that came from non-depleted graft cells. A year had passed since transplant, and T-cell counts and diversity by then came mostly from newly produced T cells. Surviving recipient T cells and thymic progenitors underlay high day-60 TCRbeta diversity in some patients.

The sequence came from a boy under three years old who had a stem cell transplant for acute myeloid leukemia, so the T cells may come from the graft donor. Source: PBMCs, mostly from graft donor cells, taken 360 days after TCRalphabeta/CD19-depleted stem cell transplant. This chain connects TRBV13 to TRBJ2-1; 7 bases agree with TRBD2. CDR3 sequence: CASSLGGGNYNEQFF. The CDR3, as DNA: TGTGCCAGCAGCTTAGGCGGGGGGAACTACAATGAGCAGTTCTTC.